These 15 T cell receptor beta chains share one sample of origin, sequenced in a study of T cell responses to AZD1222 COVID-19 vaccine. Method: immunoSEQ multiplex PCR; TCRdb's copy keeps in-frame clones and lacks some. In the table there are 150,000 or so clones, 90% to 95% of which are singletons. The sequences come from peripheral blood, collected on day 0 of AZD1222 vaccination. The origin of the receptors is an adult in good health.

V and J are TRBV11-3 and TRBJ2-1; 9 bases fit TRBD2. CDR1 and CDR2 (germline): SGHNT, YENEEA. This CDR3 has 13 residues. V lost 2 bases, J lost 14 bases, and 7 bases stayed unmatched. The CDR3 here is CASSLLAGGVEFF. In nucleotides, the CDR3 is TGTGCCAGCAGCTTACTGGCGGGAGGGGTGGAGTTCTTC.

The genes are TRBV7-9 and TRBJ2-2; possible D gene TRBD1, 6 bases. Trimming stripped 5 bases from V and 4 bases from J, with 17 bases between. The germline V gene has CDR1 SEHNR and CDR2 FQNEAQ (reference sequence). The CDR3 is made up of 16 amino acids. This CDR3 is CASSPAGALFTGELFF. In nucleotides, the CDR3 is TGTGCCAGCAGCCCTGCAGGGGCATTGTTCACCGGGGAGCTGTTTTTT.

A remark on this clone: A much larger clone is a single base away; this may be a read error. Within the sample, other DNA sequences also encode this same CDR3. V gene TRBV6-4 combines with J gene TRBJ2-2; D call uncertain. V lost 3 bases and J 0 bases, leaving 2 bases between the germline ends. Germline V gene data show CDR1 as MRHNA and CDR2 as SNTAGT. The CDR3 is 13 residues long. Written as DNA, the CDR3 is TGTGCCAGCAGTGAGGCGAACACCGGGGAGCTGTTTTTT. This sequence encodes CASSEANTGELFF.

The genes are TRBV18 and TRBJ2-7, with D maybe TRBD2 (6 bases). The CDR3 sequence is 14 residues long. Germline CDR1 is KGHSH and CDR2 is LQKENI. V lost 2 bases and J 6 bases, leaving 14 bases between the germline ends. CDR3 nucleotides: TGTGCCAGCTCACCAGCGTCGGGAGTGGCCGAGCAGTACTTC. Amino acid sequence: CASSPASGVAEQYF.

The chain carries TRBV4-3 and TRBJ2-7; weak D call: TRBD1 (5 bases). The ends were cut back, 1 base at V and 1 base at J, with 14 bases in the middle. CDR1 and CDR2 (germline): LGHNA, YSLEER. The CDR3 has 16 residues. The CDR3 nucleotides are TGCGCCAGCAGCCAAGGCCCCCAGGACACTTCCTACGAGCAGTACTTC. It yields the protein CASSQGPQDTSYEQYF.

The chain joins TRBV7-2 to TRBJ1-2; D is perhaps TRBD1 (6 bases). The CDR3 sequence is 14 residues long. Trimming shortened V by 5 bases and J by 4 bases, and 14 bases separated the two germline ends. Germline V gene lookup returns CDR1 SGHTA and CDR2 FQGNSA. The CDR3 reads CASSQGRFGYGYTF. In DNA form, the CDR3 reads TGTGCCAGCAGCCAGGGGAGGTTCGGCTATGGCTACACCTTC.

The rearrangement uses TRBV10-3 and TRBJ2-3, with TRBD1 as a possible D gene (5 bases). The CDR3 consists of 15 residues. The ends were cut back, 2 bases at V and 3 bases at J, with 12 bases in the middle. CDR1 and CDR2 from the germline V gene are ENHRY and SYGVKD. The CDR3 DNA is TGTGCCATCAGTGAGGAAGGGGTTGGGACAGATACGCAGTATTTT. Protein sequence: CAISEEGVGTDTQYF.

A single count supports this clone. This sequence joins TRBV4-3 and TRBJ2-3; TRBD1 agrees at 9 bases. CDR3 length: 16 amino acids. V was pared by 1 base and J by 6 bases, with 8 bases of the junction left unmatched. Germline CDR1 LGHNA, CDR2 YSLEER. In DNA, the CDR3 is TGCGCCAGCAGCCAAGGTACAGGGGGCATGGCGGATACGCAGTATTTT. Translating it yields CASSQGTGGMADTQYF.

CDR3 protein: CASSLVGGVNTEAFF. CDR3 coding DNA: TGCGCCAGCAGCTTGGTCGGAGGGGTGAACACTGAAGCTTTCTTT. The chain is built from TRBV5-1 and TRBJ1-1; D is perhaps TRBD1 (5 bases). Germline values: CDR1 SGHRS, CDR2 YFSETQ. The V end lost 0 bases, the J end lost 0 bases, and 9 bases lay between the germline ends. The CDR3 is 15 amino acids.

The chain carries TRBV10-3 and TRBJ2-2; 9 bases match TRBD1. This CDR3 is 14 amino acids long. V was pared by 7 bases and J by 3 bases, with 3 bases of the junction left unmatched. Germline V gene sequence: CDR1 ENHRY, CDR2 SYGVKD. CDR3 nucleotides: TGTGCCATCACCTGGACAGGGGACACCGGGGAGCTGTTTTTT. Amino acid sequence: CAITWTGDTGELFF.

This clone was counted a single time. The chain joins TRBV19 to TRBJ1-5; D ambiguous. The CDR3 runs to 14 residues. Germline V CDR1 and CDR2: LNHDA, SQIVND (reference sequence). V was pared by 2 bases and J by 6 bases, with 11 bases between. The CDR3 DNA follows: TGTGCCAGTAGTATAAAAGGTGGCGGTCAGCCCCAGCATTTT. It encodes CASSIKGGGQPQHF.

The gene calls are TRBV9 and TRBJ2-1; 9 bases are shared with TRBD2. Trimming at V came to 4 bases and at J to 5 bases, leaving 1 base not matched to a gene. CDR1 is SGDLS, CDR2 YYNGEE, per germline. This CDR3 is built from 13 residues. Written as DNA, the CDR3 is TGTGCCAGCAGCTGGACTAGCGACAATGAGCAGTTCTTC. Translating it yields CASSWTSDNEQFF.

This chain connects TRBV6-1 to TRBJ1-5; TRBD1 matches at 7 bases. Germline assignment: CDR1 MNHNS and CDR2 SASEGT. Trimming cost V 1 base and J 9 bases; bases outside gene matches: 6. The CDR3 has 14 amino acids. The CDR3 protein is CASSEGQGPWPQHF. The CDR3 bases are TGTGCCAGCAGTGAAGGACAGGGTCCCTGGCCCCAGCATTTT.

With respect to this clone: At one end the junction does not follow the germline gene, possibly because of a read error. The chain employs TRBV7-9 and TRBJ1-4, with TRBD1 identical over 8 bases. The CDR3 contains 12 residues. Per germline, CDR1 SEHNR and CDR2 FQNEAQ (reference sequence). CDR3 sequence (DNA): TGTGCCAGCAGCGATACAGGGGGAGGGTTCAATTTT. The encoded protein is CASSDTGGGFNF.

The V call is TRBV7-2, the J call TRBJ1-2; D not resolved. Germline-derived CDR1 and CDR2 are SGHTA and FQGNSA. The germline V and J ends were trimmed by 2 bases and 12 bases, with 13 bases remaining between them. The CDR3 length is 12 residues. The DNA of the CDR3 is TGTGCCAGCAGCTTACTCTCCTATGTAGACACCTTC. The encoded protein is CASSLLSYVDTF.